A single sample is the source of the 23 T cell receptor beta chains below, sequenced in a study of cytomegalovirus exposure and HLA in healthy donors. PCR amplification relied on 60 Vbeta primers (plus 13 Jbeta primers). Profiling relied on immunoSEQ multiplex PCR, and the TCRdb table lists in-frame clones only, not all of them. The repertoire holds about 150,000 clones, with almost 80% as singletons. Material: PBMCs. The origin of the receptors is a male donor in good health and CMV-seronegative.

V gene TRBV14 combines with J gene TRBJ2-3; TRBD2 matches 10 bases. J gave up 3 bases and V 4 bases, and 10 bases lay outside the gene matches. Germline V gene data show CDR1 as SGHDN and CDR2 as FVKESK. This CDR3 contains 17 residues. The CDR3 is CASSLAGGTPRTDTQYF. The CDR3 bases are TGTGCCAGCAGCCTAGCGGGGGGTACCCCTAGGACAGATACGCAGTATTTT. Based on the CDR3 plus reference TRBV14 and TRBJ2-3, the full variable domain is EAGVTQFPSHSVIEKGQTVTLRCDPISGHDNLYWYRRVMGKEIKFLLHFVKESKQDESGMPNNRFLAERTGGTYSTLKVQPAELEDSGVYFCASSLAGGTPRTDTQYFGPGTRLTVL.

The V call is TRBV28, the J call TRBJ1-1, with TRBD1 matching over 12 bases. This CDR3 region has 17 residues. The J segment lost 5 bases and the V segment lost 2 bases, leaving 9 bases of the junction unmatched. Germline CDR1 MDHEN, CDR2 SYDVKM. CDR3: CASSLVGTGGRGTEAFF. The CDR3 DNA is TGTGCCAGCAGTTTAGTAGGGACAGGGGGCCGGGGGACTGAAGCTTTCTTT.

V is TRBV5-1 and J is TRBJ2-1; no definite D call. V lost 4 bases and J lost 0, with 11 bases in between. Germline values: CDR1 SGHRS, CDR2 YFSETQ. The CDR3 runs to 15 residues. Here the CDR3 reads CASSLLSSSYNEQFF. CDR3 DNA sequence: TGCGCCAGCAGCCTTCTCTCGAGCTCCTACAATGAGCAGTTCTTC.

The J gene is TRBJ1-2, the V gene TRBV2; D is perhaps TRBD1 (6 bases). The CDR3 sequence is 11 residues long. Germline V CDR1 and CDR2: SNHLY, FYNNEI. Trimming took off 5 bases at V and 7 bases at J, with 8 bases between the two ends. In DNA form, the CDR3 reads TGTGCCAGCAGTCCACAGGGTGGCTACACCTTC. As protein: CASSPQGGYTF. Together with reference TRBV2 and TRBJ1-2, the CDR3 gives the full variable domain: EPEVTQTPSHQVTQMGQEVILRCVPISNHLYFYWYRQILGQKVEFLVSFYNNEISEKSEIFDDQFSVERPDGSNFTLKIRSTKLEDSAMYFCASSPQGGYTFGSGTRLTVV.

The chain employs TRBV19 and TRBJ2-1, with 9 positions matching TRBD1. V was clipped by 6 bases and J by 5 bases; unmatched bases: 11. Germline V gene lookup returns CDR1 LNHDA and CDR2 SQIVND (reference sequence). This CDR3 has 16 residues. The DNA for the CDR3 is TGTGCCAGTAGCACATTACAGGGGGCGCTTAACAATGAGCAGTTCTTC. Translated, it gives CASSTLQGALNNEQFF.

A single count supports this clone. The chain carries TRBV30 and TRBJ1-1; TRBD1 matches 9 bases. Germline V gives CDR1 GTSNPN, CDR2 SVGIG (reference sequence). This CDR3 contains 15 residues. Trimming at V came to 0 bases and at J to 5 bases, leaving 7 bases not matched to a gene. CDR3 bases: TGTGCCTGGAGTGTATCCCCAGGGACAGGGACTGAAGCTTTCTTT. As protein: CAWSVSPGTGTEAFF.

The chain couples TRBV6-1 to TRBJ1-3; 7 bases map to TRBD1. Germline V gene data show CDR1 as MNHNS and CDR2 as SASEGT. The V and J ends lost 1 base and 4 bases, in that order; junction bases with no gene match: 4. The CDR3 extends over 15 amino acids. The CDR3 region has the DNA TGTGCCAGCAGTGAAGTCAGGGGGTACGGAAACACCATATATTTT. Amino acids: CASSEVRGYGNTIYF.

As DNA, the CDR3 is TGTGCCAGCAGCGCCGAGGACTTCGGCGAGACCCAGTACTTC. It is translated as CASSAEDFGETQYF. The chain couples TRBV9 to TRBJ2-5, with a possible D match to TRBD2 (5 bases). CDR1 is SGDLS, CDR2 YYNGEE, per germline. V lost 3 bases and J lost 5, with 14 bases in between. The CDR3 length is 14 residues.

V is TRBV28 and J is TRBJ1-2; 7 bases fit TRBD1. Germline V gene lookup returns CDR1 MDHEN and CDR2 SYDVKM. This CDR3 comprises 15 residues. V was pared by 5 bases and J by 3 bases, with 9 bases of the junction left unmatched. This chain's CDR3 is CASSPTGKLDYGYTF. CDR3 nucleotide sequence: TGTGCCAGCAGTCCGACAGGGAAGTTGGACTATGGCTACACCTTC.

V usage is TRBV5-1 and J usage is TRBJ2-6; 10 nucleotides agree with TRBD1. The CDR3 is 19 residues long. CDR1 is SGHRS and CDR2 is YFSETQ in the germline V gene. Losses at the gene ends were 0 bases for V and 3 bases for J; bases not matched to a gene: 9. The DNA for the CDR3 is TGCGCCAGCAGCTTGGTGTTGGGGGGACAGGGGATTGGGGCCAACGTCCTGACTTTC. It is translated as CASSLVLGGQGIGANVLTF.

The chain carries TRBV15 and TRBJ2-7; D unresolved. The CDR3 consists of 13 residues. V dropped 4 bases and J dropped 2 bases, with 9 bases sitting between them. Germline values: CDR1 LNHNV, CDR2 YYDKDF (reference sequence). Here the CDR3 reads CATSTAGPYEQYF. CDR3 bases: TGTGCCACCAGCACGGCAGGCCCCTACGAGCAGTACTTC.

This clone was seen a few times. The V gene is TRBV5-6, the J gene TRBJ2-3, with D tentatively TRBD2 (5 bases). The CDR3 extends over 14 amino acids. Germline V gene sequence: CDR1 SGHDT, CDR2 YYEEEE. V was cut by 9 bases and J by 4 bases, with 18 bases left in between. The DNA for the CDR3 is TGTGCCACCAAGAGCGGAACCTTCGCAGATACGCAGTATTTT. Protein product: CATKSGTFADTQYF.

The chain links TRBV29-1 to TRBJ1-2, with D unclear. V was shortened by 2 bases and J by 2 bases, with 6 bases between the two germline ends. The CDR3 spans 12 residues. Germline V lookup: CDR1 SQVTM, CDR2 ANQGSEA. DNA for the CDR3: TGCAGCGTTGAATGGCAGAACTATGGCTACACCTTC. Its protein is CSVEWQNYGYTF.

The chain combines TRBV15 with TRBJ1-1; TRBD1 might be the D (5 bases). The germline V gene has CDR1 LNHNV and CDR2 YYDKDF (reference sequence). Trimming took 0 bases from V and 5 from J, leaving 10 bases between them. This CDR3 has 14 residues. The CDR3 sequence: CATSRDPKGTEAFF. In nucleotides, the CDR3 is TGTGCCACCAGCAGAGATCCCAAGGGGACTGAAGCTTTCTTT. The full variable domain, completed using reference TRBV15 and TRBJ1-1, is DAMVIQNPRYQVTQFGKPVTLSCSQTLNHNVMYWYQQKSSQAPKLLFHYYDKDFNNEADTPDNFQSRRPNTSFCFLDIRSPGLGDTAMYLCATSRDPKGTEAFFGQGTRLTVV.

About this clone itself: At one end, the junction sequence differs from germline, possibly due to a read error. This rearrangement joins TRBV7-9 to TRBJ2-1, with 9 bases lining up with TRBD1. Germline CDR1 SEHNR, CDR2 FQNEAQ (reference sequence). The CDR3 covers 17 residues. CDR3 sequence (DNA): TGTTCCAGCAGCTCAAGTACTACAGGGGGCGAGGACAATGAGCAGTTCTTC. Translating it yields CSSSSSTTGGEDNEQFF.

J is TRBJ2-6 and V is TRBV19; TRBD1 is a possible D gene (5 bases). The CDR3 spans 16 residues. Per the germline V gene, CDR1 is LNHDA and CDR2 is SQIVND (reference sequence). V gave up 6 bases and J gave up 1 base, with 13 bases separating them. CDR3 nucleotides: TGTGCCAGTAGCCCTACACCAGGGTCTGGGGCCAACGTCCTGACTTTC. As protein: CASSPTPGSGANVLTF.

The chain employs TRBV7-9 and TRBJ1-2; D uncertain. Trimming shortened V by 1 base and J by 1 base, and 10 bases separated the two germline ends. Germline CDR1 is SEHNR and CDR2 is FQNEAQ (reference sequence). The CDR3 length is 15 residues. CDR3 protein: CASSLGAIDNYGYTF. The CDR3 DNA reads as TGTGCCAGCAGCTTAGGGGCGATTGATAACTATGGCTACACCTTC.

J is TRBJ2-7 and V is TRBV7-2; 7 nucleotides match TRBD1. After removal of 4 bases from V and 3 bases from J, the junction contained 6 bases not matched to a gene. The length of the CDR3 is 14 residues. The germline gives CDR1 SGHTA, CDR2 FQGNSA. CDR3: CASSWAGGVYEQYF. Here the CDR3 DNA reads TGTGCCAGCAGCTGGGCAGGGGGTGTCTACGAGCAGTACTTC.

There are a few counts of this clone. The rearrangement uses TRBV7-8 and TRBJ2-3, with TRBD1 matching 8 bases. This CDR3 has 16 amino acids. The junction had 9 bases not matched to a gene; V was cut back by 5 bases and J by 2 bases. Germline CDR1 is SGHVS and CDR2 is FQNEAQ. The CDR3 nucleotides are TGTGCCAGCAGCCCCAACCGGGACAGGAACACAGATACGCAGTATTTT. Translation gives CASSPNRDRNTDTQYF.

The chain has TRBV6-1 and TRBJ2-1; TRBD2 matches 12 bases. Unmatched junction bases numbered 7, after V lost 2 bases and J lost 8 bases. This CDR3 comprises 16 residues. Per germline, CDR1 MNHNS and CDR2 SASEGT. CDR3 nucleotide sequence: TGTGCCAGCAGTGAACTTCCTAGCGGGAGGGTATATGAGCAGTTCTTC. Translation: CASSELPSGRVYEQFF.

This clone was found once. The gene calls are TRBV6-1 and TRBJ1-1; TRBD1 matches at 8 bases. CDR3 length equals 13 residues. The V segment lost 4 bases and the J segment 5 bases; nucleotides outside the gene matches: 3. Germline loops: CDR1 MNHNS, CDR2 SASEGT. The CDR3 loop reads CASSGTGQTEAFF. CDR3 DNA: TGTGCCAGCAGTGGGACAGGGCAGACTGAAGCTTTCTTT.

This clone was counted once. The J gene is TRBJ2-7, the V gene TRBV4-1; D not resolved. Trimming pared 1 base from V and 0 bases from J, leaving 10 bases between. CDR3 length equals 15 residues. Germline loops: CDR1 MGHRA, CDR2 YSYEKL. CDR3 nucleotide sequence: TGCGCCAGCAGCCAAGTGGCCCAAATCTCCTACGAGCAGTACTTC. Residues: CASSQVAQISYEQYF.

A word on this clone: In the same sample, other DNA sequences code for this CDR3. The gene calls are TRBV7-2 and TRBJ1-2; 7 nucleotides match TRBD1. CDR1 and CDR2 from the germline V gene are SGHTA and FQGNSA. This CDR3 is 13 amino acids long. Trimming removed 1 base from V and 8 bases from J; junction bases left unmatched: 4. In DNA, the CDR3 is TGTGCCAGCAGCTTAGGCCAGGGGGGAGGCTACACCTTC. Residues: CASSLGQGGGYTF.